This T cell receptor beta chain was recorded in a study of human T cells and chemical hapten exposure. The V and J ends lost 9 bases and 1 base respectively, with 15 bases between them. Germline lookup yields CDR1 SGHTA and CDR2 FQGTGA. There are 14 residues in the CDR3. Time point described: patch test 1, 2 weeks after DPC sensitization. The treatment: therapeutic diphenylcyclopropenone sensitization with weekly scalp DPC. This clonotype came up once. MiXCR, run by TCRdb on the RACE reads, gives a single entry per CDR3 protein. The sample has 80,000 to 100,000 distinct CDR3 sequences, about an eighth seen once.

The V call is TRBV7-3, the J call TRBJ1-1; tentative D call: TRBD1 (5 bases). The receptor's source is a woman aged 40 to 49 with alopecia areata. Some clones in this sample may be carry-over from other donors' samples. Sequenced here: whole blood, sampled in connection with sensitization to the hapten diphenylcyclopropenone (DPC). CDR3 nucleotides: TGTGCCAGTAGCGAAGGAGGGGCGAACACTGAAGCTTTCTTT. Protein: CASSEGGANTEAFF.